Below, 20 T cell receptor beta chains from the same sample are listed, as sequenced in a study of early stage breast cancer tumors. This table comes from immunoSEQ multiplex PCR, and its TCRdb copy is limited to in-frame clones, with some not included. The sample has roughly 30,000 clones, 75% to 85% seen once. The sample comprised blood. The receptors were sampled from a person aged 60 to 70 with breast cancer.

CDR3 sequence: CASSPRTGMGYGYTF. The CDR3 coding sequence is TGTGCCAGTAGTCCCAGGACAGGGATGGGCTATGGCTACACCTTC. The chain links TRBV19 to TRBJ1-2; 8 bases line up with TRBD1. The junction had 9 bases not matched to a gene; V was cut back by 5 bases and J by 4 bases. The CDR3 length is 15 residues. Germline values: CDR1 LNHDA, CDR2 SQIVND (reference sequence).

CDR3: CAGRTPGGETQYF. CDR3 coding DNA: TGTGCCGGCCGGACCCCGGGCGGGGAGACCCAGTACTTC. The gene calls are TRBV30 and TRBJ2-5; the D gene is possibly TRBD2 (5 bases). The CDR3 has 13 residues. V dropped 8 bases and J dropped 5 bases, with 18 bases sitting between them. Germline CDR1 reads GTSNPN; CDR2 reads SVGIG (reference sequence). The whole variable domain, remainder taken from reference TRBV30 and TRBJ2-5, is SQTIHQWPATLVQPVGSPLSLECTVEGTSNPNLYWYRQAAGRGLQLLFYSVGIGQISSEVPQNLSASRPQDRQFILSSKKLLLSDSGFYLCAGRTPGGETQYFGPGTRLLVL.

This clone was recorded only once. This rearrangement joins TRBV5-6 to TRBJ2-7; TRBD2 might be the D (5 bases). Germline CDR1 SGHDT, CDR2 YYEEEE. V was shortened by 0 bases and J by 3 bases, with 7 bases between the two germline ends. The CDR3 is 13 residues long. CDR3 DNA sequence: TGTGCCAGCAGCTTGGGGACTCTCTACGAGCAGTACTTC. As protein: CASSLGTLYEQYF.

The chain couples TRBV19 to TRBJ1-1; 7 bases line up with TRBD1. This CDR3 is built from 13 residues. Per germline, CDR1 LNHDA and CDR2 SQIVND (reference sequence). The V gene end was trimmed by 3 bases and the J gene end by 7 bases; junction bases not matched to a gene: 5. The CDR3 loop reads CASSIKGAGEAFF. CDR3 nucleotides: TGTGCCAGTAGTATCAAGGGGGCAGGTGAAGCTTTCTTT.

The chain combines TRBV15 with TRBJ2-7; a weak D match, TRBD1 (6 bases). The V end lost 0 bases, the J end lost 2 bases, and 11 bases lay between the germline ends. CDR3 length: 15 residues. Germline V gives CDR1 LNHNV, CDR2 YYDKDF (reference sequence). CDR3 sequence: CATSRDGQGPYEQYF. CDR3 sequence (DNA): TGTGCCACCAGCAGAGATGGTCAGGGGCCCTACGAGCAGTACTTC. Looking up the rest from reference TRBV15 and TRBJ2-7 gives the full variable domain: DAMVIQNPRYQVTQFGKPVTLSCSQTLNHNVMYWYQQKSSQAPKLLFHYYDKDFNNEADTPDNFQSRRPNTSFCFLDIRSPGLGDTAMYLCATSRDGQGPYEQYFGPGTRLTVT.

The CDR3 coding sequence is TGCGCCAGCAGCTTGTATCAGGGGGCGTCCTCCTACAATGAGCAGTTCTTC. As protein: CASSLYQGASSYNEQFF. The chain combines TRBV5-1 with TRBJ2-1; 8 bases fit TRBD1. The germline V gene has CDR1 SGHRS and CDR2 YFSETQ. The CDR3 is 17 amino acids. With 1 base clipped from V and 0 bases from J, the junction kept 6 bases outside the gene matches.

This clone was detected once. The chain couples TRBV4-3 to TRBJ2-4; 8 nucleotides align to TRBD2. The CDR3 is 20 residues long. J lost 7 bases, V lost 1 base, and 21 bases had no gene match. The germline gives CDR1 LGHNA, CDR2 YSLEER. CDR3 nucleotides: TGCGCCAGCAGCCAAGGAGCGGCCGGACTAGCCGGAGGTCGTGGGAACATTCAGTACTTC. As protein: CASSQGAAGLAGGRGNIQYF.

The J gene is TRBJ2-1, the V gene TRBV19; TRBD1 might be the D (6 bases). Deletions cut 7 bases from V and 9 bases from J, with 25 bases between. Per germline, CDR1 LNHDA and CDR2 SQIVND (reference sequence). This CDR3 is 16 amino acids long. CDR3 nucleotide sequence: TGTGCCAGTACCATTGAGACAGGAAGAAAAGTGTTTGAGCAGTTCTTC. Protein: CASTIETGRKVFEQFF.

The CDR3 coding sequence is TGTGCCAGCAGTTTATCGACTCTCTCCTACAATGAGCAGTTCTTC. Translating it yields CASSLSTLSYNEQFF. The gene calls are TRBV28 and TRBJ2-1; D remains unclear. The CDR3 is 15 amino acids. V dropped 1 base and J dropped 0 bases, with 7 bases sitting between them. The germline V gene encodes CDR1 MDHEN and CDR2 SYDVKM.

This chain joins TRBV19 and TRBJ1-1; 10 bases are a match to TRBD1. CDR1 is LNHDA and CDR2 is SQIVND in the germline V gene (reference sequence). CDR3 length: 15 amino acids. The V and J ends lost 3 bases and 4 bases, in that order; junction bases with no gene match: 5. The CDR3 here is CASSIPGQGTTEAFF. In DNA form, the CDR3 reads TGTGCCAGTAGTATCCCGGGACAGGGGACCACTGAAGCTTTCTTT.

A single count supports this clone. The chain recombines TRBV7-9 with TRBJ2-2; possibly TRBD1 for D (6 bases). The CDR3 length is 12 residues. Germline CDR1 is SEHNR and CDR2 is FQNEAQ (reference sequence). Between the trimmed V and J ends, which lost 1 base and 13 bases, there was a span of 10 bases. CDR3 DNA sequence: TGTGCCAGCAGCTTAGGGGGACAAGCGCTGTTTTTT. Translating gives CASSLGGQALFF.

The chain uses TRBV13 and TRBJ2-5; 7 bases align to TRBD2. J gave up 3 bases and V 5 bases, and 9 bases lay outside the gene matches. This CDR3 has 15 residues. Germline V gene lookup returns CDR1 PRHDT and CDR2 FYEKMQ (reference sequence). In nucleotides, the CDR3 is TGTGCCAGCAGCCTACTAGCGCTAGCGAAAGAGACCCAGTACTTC. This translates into CASSLLALAKETQYF. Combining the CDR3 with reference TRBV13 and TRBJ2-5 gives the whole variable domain AAGVIQSPRHLIKEKRETATLKCYPIPRHDTVYWYQQGPGQDPQFLISFYEKMQSDKGSIPDRFSAQQFSDYHSELNMSSLELGDSALYFCASSLLALAKETQYFGPGTRLLVL.

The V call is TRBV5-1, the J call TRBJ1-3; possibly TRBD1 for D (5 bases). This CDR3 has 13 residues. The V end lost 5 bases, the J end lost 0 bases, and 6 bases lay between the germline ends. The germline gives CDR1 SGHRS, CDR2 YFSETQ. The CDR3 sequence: CASSQGSGNTIYF. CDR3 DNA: TGCGCCAGCAGTCAGGGCTCTGGAAACACCATATATTTT.

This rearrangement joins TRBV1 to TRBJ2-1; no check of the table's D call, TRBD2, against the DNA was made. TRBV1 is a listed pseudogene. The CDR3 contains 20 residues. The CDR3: CTSSQDPGLAGGPFYNEQFF. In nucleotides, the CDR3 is TGCACCAGCAGCCAAGATCCTGGACTAGCGGGAGGGCCGTTCTACAATGAGCAGTTCTTC.

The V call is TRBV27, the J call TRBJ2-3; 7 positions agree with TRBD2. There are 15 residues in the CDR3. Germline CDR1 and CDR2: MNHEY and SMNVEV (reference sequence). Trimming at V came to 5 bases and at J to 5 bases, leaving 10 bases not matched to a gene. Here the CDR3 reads CASSPREYVLDTQYF. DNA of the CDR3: TGTGCCAGCAGTCCGCGGGAGTACGTCCTAGATACGCAGTATTTT.

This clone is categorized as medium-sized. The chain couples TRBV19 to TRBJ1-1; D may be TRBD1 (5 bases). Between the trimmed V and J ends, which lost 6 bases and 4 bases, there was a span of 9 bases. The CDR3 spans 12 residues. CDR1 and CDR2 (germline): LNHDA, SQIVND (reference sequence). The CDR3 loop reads CASRSGGTEAFF. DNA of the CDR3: TGTGCCAGTAGATCCGGGGGCACTGAAGCTTTCTTT.

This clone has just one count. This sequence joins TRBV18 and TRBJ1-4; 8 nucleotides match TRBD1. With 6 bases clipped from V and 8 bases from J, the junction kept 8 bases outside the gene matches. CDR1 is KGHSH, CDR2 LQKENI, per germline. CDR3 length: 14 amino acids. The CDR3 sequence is CASSGQGLGEKLFF. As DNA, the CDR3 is TGTGCCAGCTCTGGACAGGGCCTGGGCGAAAAACTGTTTTTT.

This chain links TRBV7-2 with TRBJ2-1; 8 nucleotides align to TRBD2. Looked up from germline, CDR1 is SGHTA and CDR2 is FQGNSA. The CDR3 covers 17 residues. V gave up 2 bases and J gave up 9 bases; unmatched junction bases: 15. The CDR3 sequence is CASSLSVYRLAGVEQFF. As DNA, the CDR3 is TGTGCCAGCAGCTTATCCGTATACCGGCTAGCGGGCGTTGAGCAGTTCTTC.

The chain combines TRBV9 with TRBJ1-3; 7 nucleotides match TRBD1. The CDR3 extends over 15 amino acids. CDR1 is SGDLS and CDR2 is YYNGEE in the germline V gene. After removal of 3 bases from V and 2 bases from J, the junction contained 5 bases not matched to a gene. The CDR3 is CASSDRDRPGNTIYF. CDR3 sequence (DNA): TGTGCCAGCAGCGACCGGGACAGACCTGGAAACACCATATATTTT.

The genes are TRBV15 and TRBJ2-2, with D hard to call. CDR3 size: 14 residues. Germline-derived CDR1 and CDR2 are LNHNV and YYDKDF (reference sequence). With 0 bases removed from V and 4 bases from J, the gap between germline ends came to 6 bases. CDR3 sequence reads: CATSRDLVTGELFF. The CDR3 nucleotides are TGTGCCACCAGCAGAGATCTCGTCACCGGGGAGCTGTTTTTT.